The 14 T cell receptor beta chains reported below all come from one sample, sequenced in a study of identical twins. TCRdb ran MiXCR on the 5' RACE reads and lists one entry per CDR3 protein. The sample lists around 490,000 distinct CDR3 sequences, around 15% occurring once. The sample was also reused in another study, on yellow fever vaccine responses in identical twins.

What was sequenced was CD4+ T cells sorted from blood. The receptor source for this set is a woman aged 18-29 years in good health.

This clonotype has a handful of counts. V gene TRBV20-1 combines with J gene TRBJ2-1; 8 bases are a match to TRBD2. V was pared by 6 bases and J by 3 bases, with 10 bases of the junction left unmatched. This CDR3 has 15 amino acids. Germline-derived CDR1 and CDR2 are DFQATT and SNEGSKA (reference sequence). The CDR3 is CSADSTSGYYNEQFF. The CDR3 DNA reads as TGCAGTGCCGATTCTACTAGCGGCTACTACAATGAGCAGTTCTTC.

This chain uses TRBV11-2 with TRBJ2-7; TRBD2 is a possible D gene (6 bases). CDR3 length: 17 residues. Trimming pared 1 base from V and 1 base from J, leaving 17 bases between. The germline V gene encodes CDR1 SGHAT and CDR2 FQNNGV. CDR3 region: CASSLGRAAPQSYEQYF. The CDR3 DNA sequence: TGTGCCAGCAGCTTAGGGAGGGCCGCACCCCAATCCTACGAGCAGTACTTC.

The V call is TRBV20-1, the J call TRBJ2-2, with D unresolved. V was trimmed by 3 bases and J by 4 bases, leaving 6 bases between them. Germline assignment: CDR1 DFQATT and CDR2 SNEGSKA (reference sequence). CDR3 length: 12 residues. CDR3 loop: CSASRSTGELFF. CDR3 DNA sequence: TGCAGTGCTAGCCGATCCACCGGGGAGCTGTTTTTT.

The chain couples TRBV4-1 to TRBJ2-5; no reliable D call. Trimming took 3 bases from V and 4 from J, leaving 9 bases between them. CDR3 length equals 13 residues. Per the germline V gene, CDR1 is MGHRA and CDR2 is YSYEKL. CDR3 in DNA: TGCGCCAGCAGCCAGACCCGGGCAGAGACCCAGTACTTC. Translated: CASSQTRAETQYF.

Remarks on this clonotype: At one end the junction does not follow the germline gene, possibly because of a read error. CDR3 in amino acids: CASSRGIAGIGVGEHFF. The CDR3 DNA reads as TGCGCCAGCAGCCGAGGAATAGCGGGAATTGGCGTAGGTGAGCACTTCTTC. The chain has TRBV4-3 and TRBJ2-1, with TRBD2 matching over 8 bases. Per the germline V gene, CDR1 is LGHNA and CDR2 is YSLEER. The CDR3 covers 17 residues.

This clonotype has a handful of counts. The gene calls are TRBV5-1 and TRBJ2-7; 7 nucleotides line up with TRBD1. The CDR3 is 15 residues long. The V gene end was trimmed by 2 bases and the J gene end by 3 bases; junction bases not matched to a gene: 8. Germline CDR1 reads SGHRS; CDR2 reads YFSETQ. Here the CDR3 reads CASSLLTGVYYEQYF. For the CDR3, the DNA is TGCGCCAGCAGCTTACTCACAGGGGTGTACTACGAGCAGTACTTC.

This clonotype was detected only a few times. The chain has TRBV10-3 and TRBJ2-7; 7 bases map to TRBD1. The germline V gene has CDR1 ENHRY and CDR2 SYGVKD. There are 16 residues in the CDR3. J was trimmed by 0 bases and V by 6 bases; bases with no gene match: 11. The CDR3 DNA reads TGTGCCATCAGAAAGAAGGGACAGACGAGCTCCTACGAGCAGTACTTC. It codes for CAIRKKGQTSSYEQYF.

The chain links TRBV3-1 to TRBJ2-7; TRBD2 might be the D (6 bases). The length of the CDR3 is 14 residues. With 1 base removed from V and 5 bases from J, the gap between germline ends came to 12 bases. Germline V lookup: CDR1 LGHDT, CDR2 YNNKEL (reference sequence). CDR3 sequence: CASSQAGVGNEQYF. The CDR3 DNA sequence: TGTGCCAGCAGCCAAGCGGGAGTTGGGAACGAGCAGTACTTC.

Here the CDR3 reads CASSRTGIHYGYTF. CDR3 nucleotide sequence: TGTGCCAGCAGTCGCACGGGGATCCACTATGGCTACACCTTC. V usage is TRBV12-3 or TRBV12-4 and J usage is TRBJ1-2; unclear D gene. The CDR3 runs 14 residues. With 5 bases removed from V and 3 bases from J, the gap between germline ends came to 13 bases.

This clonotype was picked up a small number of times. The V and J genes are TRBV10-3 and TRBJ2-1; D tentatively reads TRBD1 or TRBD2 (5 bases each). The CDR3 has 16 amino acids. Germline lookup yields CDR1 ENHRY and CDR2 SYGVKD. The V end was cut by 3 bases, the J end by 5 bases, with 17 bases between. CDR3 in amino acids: CAISDVATLGHNEQFF. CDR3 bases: TGTGCCATCAGTGACGTGGCTACCCTGGGACACAATGAGCAGTTCTTC.

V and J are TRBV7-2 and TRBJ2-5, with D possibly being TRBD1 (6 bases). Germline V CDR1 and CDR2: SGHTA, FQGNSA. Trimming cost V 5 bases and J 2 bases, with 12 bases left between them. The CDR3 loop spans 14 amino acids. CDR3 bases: TGTGCCAGCAGCGCCGCCGGGACACAAGAGACCCAGTACTTC. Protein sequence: CASSAAGTQETQYF.

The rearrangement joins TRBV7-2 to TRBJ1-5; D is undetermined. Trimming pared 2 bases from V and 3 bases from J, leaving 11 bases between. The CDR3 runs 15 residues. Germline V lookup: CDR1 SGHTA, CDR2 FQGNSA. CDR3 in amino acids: CASSLNGQVNQPQHF. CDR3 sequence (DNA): TGTGCCAGCAGCTTAAACGGTCAGGTCAATCAGCCCCAGCATTTT.

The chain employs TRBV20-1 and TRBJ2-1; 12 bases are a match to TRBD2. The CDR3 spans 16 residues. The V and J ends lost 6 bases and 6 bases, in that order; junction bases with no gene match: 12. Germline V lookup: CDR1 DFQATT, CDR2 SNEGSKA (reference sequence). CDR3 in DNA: TGCAGTGCGGACTCCGCCGGGACTAGCGGGCCCAATGAGCAGTTCTTC. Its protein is CSADSAGTSGPNEQFF.

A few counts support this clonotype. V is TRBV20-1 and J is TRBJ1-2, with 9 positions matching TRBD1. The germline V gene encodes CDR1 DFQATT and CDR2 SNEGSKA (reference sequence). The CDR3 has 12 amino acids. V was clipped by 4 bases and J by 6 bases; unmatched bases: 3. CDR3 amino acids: CSATGTGNGYTF. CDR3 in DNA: TGCAGTGCTACCGGGACAGGGAATGGCTACACCTTC.